Below are 20 T cell receptor beta chains sequenced from a single sample in a study of cytomegalovirus exposure and HLA in healthy donors. Amplification used 60 Vbeta primers and 13 Jbeta primers. This table comes from immunoSEQ multiplex PCR, and its TCRdb copy is limited to in-frame clones, with some not included. The data hold 160,000 or so clones, with about 84% observed a single time. The sample was PBMCs. The receptors derive from a man in his forties or fifties in good health and CMV-seropositive.

The chain is built from TRBV11-2 and TRBJ2-5; 14 nucleotides align to TRBD2. Germline values: CDR1 SGHAT, CDR2 FQNNGV. This CDR3 region has 14 residues. CDR3 sequence reads: CATGTSGRLETQYF. CDR3 DNA: TGTGCTACCGGGACTAGCGGGAGATTGGAGACCCAGTACTTC.

This chain uses TRBV5-8 with TRBJ1-2, with a weak D call TRBD1 (6 bases). V was trimmed by 4 bases and J by 0 bases, leaving 16 bases between them. The CDR3 has 16 residues. The germline CDR1 and CDR2 sequences are SGHTS and YDEGEE. CDR3 in DNA: TGTGCCAGCAGCCCGCGGGGGACACCCGCTAACTATGGCTACACCTTC. Encoded protein: CASSPRGTPANYGYTF. Using reference TRBV5-8 and TRBJ1-2 for the parts outside the CDR3, the full variable domain is EAGVTQSPTHLIKTRGQQATLRCSPISGHTSVYWYQQALGLGLQFLLWYDEGEERNRGNFPPRFSGRQFPNYSSELNVNALELEDSALYLCASSPRGTPANYGYTFGSGTRLTVV.

J is TRBJ1-2 and V is TRBV25-1; TRBD1 might be the D (5 bases). Looked up from germline, CDR1 is MGHDK and CDR2 is SYGVNS. V was clipped by 6 bases and J by 4 bases, with 12 bases between them. This CDR3 is 13 amino acids long. CDR3 amino acids: CASREEGAYGYTF. The CDR3 DNA sequence: TGTGCCAGCAGGGAAGAAGGGGCCTATGGCTACACCTTC.

The V gene is TRBV6-5, the J gene TRBJ2-1; 9 nucleotides align to TRBD1. Germline CDR1 is MNHEY and CDR2 is SVGAGI. The V and J ends lost 8 bases and 2 bases, in that order; junction bases with no gene match: 4. This CDR3 spans 14 amino acids. This CDR3 is CASGGTGPYNEQFF. The DNA for the CDR3 is TGTGCCAGCGGAGGGACAGGGCCCTACAATGAGCAGTTCTTC.

The chain is built from TRBV2 and TRBJ1-1, with TRBD1 matching 10 bases. V trimming: 5 bases; J trimming: 4 bases; junction bases outside the gene matches: 7. The CDR3 runs 15 residues. CDR1 SNHLY and CDR2 FYNNEI come from the germline V gene. The CDR3: CASSSGTGVVTEAFF. The CDR3 coding sequence is TGTGCCAGCAGTTCCGGGACAGGGGTGGTCACTGAAGCTTTCTTT.

This clone was counted only a few times. This chain connects TRBV6-6 to TRBJ2-1; 10 bases are a match to TRBD2. CDR3 length: 15 amino acids. Germline V gene data show CDR1 as MNHNY and CDR2 as SVGAGI (reference sequence). With V trimmed by 2 bases and J by 5 bases, 3 bases remained unmatched. The CDR3 nucleotides are TGTGCCAGCAGTTACGTACTAGCGGGAAACAATGAGCAGTTCTTC. It specifies CASSYVLAGNNEQFF.

This sequence joins TRBV9 and TRBJ2-1; D unclear. Germline V gene lookup returns CDR1 SGDLS and CDR2 YYNGEE. V was trimmed by 0 bases and J by 8 bases, leaving 12 bases between them. CDR3 length: 14 residues. The CDR3 spells CASSVDPTVDEQFF. In nucleotides, the CDR3 is TGTGCCAGCAGCGTAGACCCAACGGTGGATGAGCAGTTCTTC.

In DNA, the CDR3 is TGTGCCAGCAGTTTTGGCAGGGATAGCGGCTACACCTTC. Protein sequence: CASSFGRDSGYTF. The chain links TRBV27 to TRBJ1-2; tentative D call: TRBD1 (5 bases). The CDR3 has 13 amino acids. The V end lost 3 bases, the J end lost 8 bases, and 13 bases lay between the germline ends. The germline V gene has CDR1 MNHEY and CDR2 SMNVEV (reference sequence).

V and J are TRBV4-2 and TRBJ2-3, with TRBD1 as a possible D gene (5 bases). Trimming removed 0 bases from V and 2 bases from J, with 9 bases in between. This CDR3 contains 15 residues. Germline CDR1 and CDR2: LGHNA and YNFKEQ. CDR3 in DNA: TGTGCCAGCAGCCAAGAGACAGAGTCCACAGATACGCAGTATTTT. It specifies CASSQETESTDTQYF.

V is TRBV9 and J is TRBJ2-5; 9 positions match TRBD2. V gave up 0 bases and J gave up 5 bases; unmatched junction bases: 14. There are 18 residues in the CDR3. Germline V lookup: CDR1 SGDLS, CDR2 YYNGEE. CDR3 coding DNA: TGTGCCAGCAGCGTAGGTCAAGCTAGCGGGGCCTACAGGGAGACCCAGTACTTC. Its protein product is CASSVGQASGAYRETQYF.

This chain uses TRBV4-3 with TRBJ1-4; no firm D call. In germline, CDR1 is LGHNA, CDR2 YSLEER. V lost 6 bases and J 3 bases, leaving 8 bases between the germline ends. The CDR3 runs 13 residues. The CDR3 here is CASRSQSNEKLFF. CDR3 nucleotides: TGCGCCAGCAGGAGTCAATCTAATGAAAAACTGTTTTTT.

The rearrangement uses TRBV5-1 and TRBJ2-1; D gene uncertain. V lost 8 bases, J lost 1 base, and 13 bases lay in between. In germline, CDR1 is SGHRS, CDR2 YFSETQ. The CDR3 spans 14 residues. CDR3 DNA: TGCGCCAGTTCACCAGATCAGTCCTACAATGAGCAGTTCTTC. This sequence encodes CASSPDQSYNEQFF.

This clone was observed a handful of times. CDR3 sequence: CAISGGPNTEAFF. For the CDR3, the DNA is TGTGCCATCTCGGGGGGCCCAAACACTGAAGCTTTCTTT. The chain uses TRBV10-3 and TRBJ1-1, with TRBD1 as a possible D gene (6 bases). The germline V and J ends were trimmed by 8 bases and 2 bases, with 12 bases remaining between them. There are 13 residues in the CDR3. Germline V gene data show CDR1 as ENHRY and CDR2 as SYGVKD.

As for this clone: Other DNA sequences from this sample encode an identical CDR3 as well. The V call is TRBV5-1, the J call TRBJ2-7; TRBD1 aligns across 10 bases. J lost 4 bases, V lost 2 bases, and 3 bases had no gene match. Germline V CDR1 and CDR2: SGHRS, YFSETQ. The CDR3 length is 14 residues. The CDR3 loop reads CASSFGTGAYEQYF. The CDR3 coding sequence is TGCGCCAGCAGCTTCGGGACAGGGGCTTACGAGCAGTACTTC.

The chain recombines TRBV28 with TRBJ1-2; 7 bases are a match to TRBD1. V trimming: 6 bases; J trimming: 8 bases; junction bases outside the gene matches: 18. The CDR3 has 16 residues. Germline V CDR1 and CDR2: MDHEN, SYDVKM. CDR3 in DNA: TGTGCCAGCAGAGGGATAAGACAGGGCGGTAGTGAGGGCTACACCTTC. Its translation: CASRGIRQGGSEGYTF.

V and J are TRBV5-1 and TRBJ1-2; 7 bases are a match to TRBD1. Trimming took 3 bases from V and 10 from J; bases not matched to a gene: 3. This CDR3 is 11 amino acids long. Germline CDR1 SGHRS, CDR2 YFSETQ. DNA of the CDR3: TGCGCCAGCAGCTCGGGACAGACCTACACCTTC. The encoded protein is CASSSGQTYTF.

The V and J genes are TRBV18 and TRBJ1-1, with 7 bases aligning to TRBD1. After removal of 6 bases from V and 1 base from J, the junction contained 5 bases not matched to a gene. There are 14 residues in the CDR3. Per the germline V gene, CDR1 is KGHSH and CDR2 is LQKENI. CDR3 amino acids: CASSLTGTNTEAFF. DNA for the CDR3: TGTGCCAGCTCCCTGACAGGGACGAACACTGAAGCTTTCTTT.

The V gene is TRBV7-2, the J gene TRBJ2-5, with 7 bases fitting TRBD2. The V gene end was trimmed by 6 bases and the J gene end by 0 bases; junction bases not matched to a gene: 7. CDR1 is SGHTA, CDR2 FQGNSA, per germline. The CDR3 extends over 15 amino acids. This CDR3 reads CASSTGSGNQETQYF. CDR3 DNA sequence: TGTGCCAGCAGTACCGGAAGCGGGAACCAAGAGACCCAGTACTTC. The variable domain in full, with the rest retrieved from reference TRBV7-2 and TRBJ2-5, is GAGVSQSPSNKVTEKGKDVELRCDPISGHTALYWYRQSLGQGLEFLIYFQGNSAPDKSGLPSDRFSAERTGGSVSTLTIQRTQQEDSAVYLCASSTGSGNQETQYFGPGTRLLVL.

This chain's CDR3 is CASSLPRDSPTDTQYF. CDR3 sequence (DNA): TGTGCCAGCAGCTTGCCCCGGGACAGCCCCACAGATACGCAGTATTTT. This chain connects TRBV5-5 to TRBJ2-3; 7 bases are shared with TRBD1. CDR3 length: 16 amino acids. The V gene's germline CDR1 is SGHKS and CDR2 YYEKEE (reference sequence). With 1 base clipped from V and 2 bases from J, the junction kept 7 bases outside the gene matches.

The rearrangement uses TRBV6-5 and TRBJ2-7; TRBD1 might be the D (6 bases). Germline loops: CDR1 MNHEY, CDR2 SVGAGI. This CDR3 comprises 13 residues. The V and J ends lost 6 bases and 0 bases respectively, with 9 bases between them. The CDR3: CASRRDISYEQYF. CDR3 sequence (DNA): TGTGCCAGCAGGAGGGACATCTCCTACGAGCAGTACTTC.